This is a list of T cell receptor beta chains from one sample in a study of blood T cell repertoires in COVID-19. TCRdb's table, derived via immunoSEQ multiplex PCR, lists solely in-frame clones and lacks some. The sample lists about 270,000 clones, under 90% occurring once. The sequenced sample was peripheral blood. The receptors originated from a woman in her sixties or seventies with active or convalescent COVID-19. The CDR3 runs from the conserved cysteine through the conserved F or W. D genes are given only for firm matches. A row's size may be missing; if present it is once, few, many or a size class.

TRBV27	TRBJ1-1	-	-	CASNPERGLNTEAFF	TGTGCCAGCAACCCAGAGCGAGGGCTGAACACTGAAGCTTTCTTT
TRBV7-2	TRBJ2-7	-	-	CASSPATTLLLYEQYF	TGTGCCAGCAGCCCAGCGACCACCTTACTTCTGTACGAGCAGTACTTC
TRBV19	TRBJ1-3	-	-	CASASGLGNTIYF	TGTGCCAGTGCATCAGGGTTAGGAAACACCATATATTTT
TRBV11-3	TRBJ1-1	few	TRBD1	CASSLVSGWTGGNTEAFF	TGTGCCAGCAGCTTAGTTAGTGGGTGGACAGGAGGGAACACTGAAGCTTTCTTT
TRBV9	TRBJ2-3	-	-	CASSFRGGAVTQYF	TGTGCCAGCAGCTTTAGAGGCGGCGCGGTTACGCAGTATTTT
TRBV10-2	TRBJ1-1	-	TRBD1	CASSESAQEGADTEAFF	TGCGCCAGCAGTGAGTCGGCGCAGGAGGGGGCGGACACTGAAGCTTTCTTT
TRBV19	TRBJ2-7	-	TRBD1	CASSTPGAFGTAYEQYF	TGTGCCAGTAGTACCCCCGGAGCCTTTGGGACAGCCTACGAGCAGTACTTC
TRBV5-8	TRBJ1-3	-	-	CASSFGGNTIYF	TGTGCCAGCAGCTTCGGTGGAAACACCATATATTTT
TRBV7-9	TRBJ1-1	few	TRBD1	CARRGQENTEAFF	TGTGCCAGAAGAGGACAGGAGAACACTGAAGCTTTCTTT
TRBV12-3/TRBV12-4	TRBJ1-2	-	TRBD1	CASSRQGAYGYTF	TGTGCCAGCAGCCGACAGGGGGCCTATGGCTACACCTTC
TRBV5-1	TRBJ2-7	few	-	CASSFKNPRGKGKQYF	TGCGCCAGCAGCTTCAAGAACCCCAGAGGGAAAGGGAAGCAGTACTTC
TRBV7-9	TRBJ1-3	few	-	CASSLSDRPTIYF	TGTGCCAGCAGCCTAAGCGACAGACCCACCATATATTTT
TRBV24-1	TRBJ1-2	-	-	CATFETGYGYTF	TGTGCCACCTTTGAGACGGGTTATGGCTACACCTTC
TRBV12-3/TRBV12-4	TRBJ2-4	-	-	CASSDRLNIQYF	TGTGCCAGTTCCGACAGGTTAAACATTCAGTACTTC
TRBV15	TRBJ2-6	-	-	CATSRVSVSGANVLTF	TGTGCCACCAGCAGAGTGTCGGTTTCTGGGGCCAACGTCCTGACTTTC
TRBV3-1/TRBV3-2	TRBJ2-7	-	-	CASSQEFQGTSYEQYF	TGTGCCAGCAGCCAAGAATTCCAGGGGACCTCCTACGAGCAGTACTTC
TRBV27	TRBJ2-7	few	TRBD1	CASRTGTASYEQYF	TGTGCCAGCAGGACCGGGACAGCCTCCTACGAGCAGTACTTC
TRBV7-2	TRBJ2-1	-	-	CASSNRDKVYNEQFF	TGTGCCAGCAGCAACCGGGATAAAGTATACAATGAGCAGTTCTTC
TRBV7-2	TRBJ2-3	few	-	CASSLGGRGPTDTQYF	TGTGCCAGCAGCTTGGGTGGGCGGGGGCCTACAGATACGCAGTATTTT
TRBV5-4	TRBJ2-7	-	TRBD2	CASSPGTSGGSSYEQYF	TGTGCCAGCAGCCCCGGGACTAGCGGGGGGTCCTCCTACGAGCAGTACTTC
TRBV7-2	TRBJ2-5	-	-	CASRTQETQYF	TGTGCCAGCAGGACACAAGAGACCCAGTACTTC
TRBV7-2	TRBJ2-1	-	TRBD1	CASSPPPPQGAQFF	TGTGCCAGCAGCCCTCCTCCCCCACAGGGGGCCCAGTTCTTC
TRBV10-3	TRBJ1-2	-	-	CAILRTQGTNYGYTF	TGTGCCATCCTTCGAACCCAGGGTACTAACTATGGCTACACCTTC
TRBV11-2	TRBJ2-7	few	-	CASSLIAGTSHYEQYF	TGTGCCAGCAGCTTAATCGCGGGGACGTCTCACTACGAGCAGTACTTC